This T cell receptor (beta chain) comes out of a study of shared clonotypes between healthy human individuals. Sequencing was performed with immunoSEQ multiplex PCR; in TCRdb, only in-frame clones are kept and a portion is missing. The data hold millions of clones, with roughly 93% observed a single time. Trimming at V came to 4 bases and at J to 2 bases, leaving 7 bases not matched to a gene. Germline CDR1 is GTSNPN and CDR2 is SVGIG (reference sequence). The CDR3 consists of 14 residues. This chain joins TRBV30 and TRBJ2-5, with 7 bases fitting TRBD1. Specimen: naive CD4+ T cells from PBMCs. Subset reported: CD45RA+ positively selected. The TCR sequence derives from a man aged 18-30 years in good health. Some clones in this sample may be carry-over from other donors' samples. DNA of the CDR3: TGTGCCTGGAATAAACCGGGACAGCAAGAGACCCAGTACTTC. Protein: CAWNKPGQQETQYF.